The next 24 T cell receptor beta chains were all read from a single sample in a study of blood T cell repertoires in COVID-19. Clones were read by immunoSEQ multiplex PCR, and TCRdb kept only the in-frame ones, dropping some. Here the sample spans about 180,000 clones, 89% being singletons. Input material: PBMCs or T cells enriched from blood (not recorded which). The receptors were gathered from a woman aged 40 to 50 with acute COVID-19.

V usage is TRBV9 and J usage is TRBJ2-4, with D unclear. Germline V gene lookup returns CDR1 SGDLS and CDR2 YYNGEE. V shed 0 bases and J shed 7 bases, with 8 bases lying between them. CDR3 length: 13 amino acids. CDR3 residues: CASSVAGENIQYF. CDR3 in DNA: TGTGCCAGCAGCGTAGCGGGTGAGAACATTCAGTACTTC. Filled out from reference TRBV9 and TRBJ2-4, the complete variable domain reads DSGVTQTPKHLITATGQRVTLRCSPRSGDLSVYWYQQSLDQGLQFLIQYYNGEERAKGNILERFSAQQFPDLHSELNLSSLELGDSALYFCASSVAGENIQYFGAGTRLSVL.

This rearrangement joins TRBV19 to TRBJ2-7; TRBD1 is a possible D gene (5 bases). Trimming took 6 bases from V and 2 from J, leaving 14 bases between them. CDR1 LNHDA and CDR2 SQIVND come from the germline V gene (reference sequence). This CDR3 is 14 amino acids long. CDR3: CASRETAFPYEQYF. CDR3 in DNA: TGTGCCAGTAGAGAGACAGCCTTCCCCTACGAGCAGTACTTC.

V usage is TRBV7-6 and J usage is TRBJ2-3; 7 bases align to TRBD2. The ends lost 1 base at V and 4 bases at J; junction bases unmatched: 5. Germline V CDR1 and CDR2: SGHVS, FNYEAQ. The CDR3 has 15 amino acids. The CDR3 region has the DNA TGTGCCAGCAGCTTAGAGGCGGGAGTTGCAGATACGCAGTATTTT. Its translation is CASSLEAGVADTQYF.

The rearrangement uses TRBV5-1 and TRBJ2-1; 11 nucleotides match TRBD2. Germline CDR1 SGHRS, CDR2 YFSETQ. J lost 4 bases, V lost 3 bases, and 3 bases had no gene match. The CDR3 runs 15 residues. As DNA, the CDR3 is TGCGCCAGCAGCTCGGGACTAGCGGAATACAATGAGCAGTTCTTC. This translates into CASSSGLAEYNEQFF.

The chain joins TRBV13 to TRBJ1-2, with D maybe TRBD1 (6 bases). Trimming removed 4 bases at V and 1 base at J, with 13 bases between. Germline values: CDR1 PRHDT, CDR2 FYEKMQ (reference sequence). This CDR3 is built from 15 residues. The CDR3 here is CASSSRGPDNYGYTF. Here the CDR3 DNA reads TGTGCCAGCAGCTCCAGGGGCCCAGATAACTATGGCTACACCTTC.

The V gene is TRBV7-9, the J gene TRBJ2-5; D perhaps matches TRBD2 (5 bases). The V end was cut by 5 bases, the J end by 6 bases, with 19 bases between. This CDR3 is built from 15 residues. Germline lookup yields CDR1 SEHNR and CDR2 FQNEAQ (reference sequence). The CDR3 nucleotides read TGTGCCAGCAGCACTAGAATCAACAGACAAAAGACCCAGTACTTC. It translates to CASSTRINRQKTQYF.

The chain carries TRBV24-1 and TRBJ2-1; possible D gene TRBD2, 6 bases. V lost 6 bases, J lost 8 bases, and 25 bases lay in between. The CDR3 extends over 17 amino acids. Germline lookup yields CDR1 KGHDR and CDR2 SFDVKD. CDR3 coding DNA: TGTGCCACCAGTCAAGGTGGCGGGACGGTGTATACCGATGAGCAGTTCTTC. Amino acids: CATSQGGGTVYTDEQFF.

CDR3 DNA sequence: TGTGCCAGCAGTGAAGGCGGGAGGGCCCCAGATACGCAGTATTTT. Amino acid sequence: CASSEGGRAPDTQYF. The genes are TRBV2 and TRBJ2-3, with TRBD2 identical over 9 bases. With V trimmed by 1 base and J by 4 bases, 3 bases remained unmatched. The CDR3 spans 15 residues. Germline values: CDR1 SNHLY, CDR2 FYNNEI.

This chain joins TRBV27 and TRBJ1-6; TRBD1 matches 11 bases. Unmatched junction bases numbered 13, after V lost 3 bases and J lost 15 bases. Germline CDR1 MNHEY, CDR2 SMNVEV (reference sequence). CDR3 length: 16 amino acids. This chain's CDR3 is CASSLRTGGTPLLLHF. The CDR3 region has the DNA TGTGCCAGCAGTTTGAGGACAGGGGGCACTCCTTTGCTCCTCCACTTT.

This clone appeared once. The V gene is TRBV14, the J gene TRBJ1-2, with TRBD1 matching over 7 bases. V lost 2 bases to trimming and J lost 1 base; unmatched junction nucleotides: 7. The CDR3 is 16 amino acids. CDR1 is SGHDN, CDR2 FVKESK, per germline. The CDR3 nucleotides read TGTGCCAGCAGCCAAAGCCACAGGGGAGTTAACTATGGCTACACCTTC. The encoded protein is CASSQSHRGVNYGYTF. Together with reference TRBV14 and TRBJ1-2, the CDR3 gives the full variable domain: EAGVTQFPSHSVIEKGQTVTLRCDPISGHDNLYWYRRVMGKEIKFLLHFVKESKQDESGMPNNRFLAERTGGTYSTLKVQPAELEDSGVYFCASSQSHRGVNYGYTFGSGTRLTVV.

This CDR3 reads CASSISGGAGTDTQYF. The CDR3 DNA reads TGTGCCAGCTCCATTAGCGGGGGGGCCGGCACAGATACGCAGTATTTT. The genes are TRBV18 and TRBJ2-3; 11 bases fit TRBD2. V lost 6 bases and J lost 1; bases outside the gene matches: 6. The CDR3 consists of 16 residues. CDR1 is KGHSH and CDR2 is LQKENI in the germline V gene.

CDR3 sequence reads: CASRMGQGAYTEAFF. CDR3 nucleotides: TGCGCCAGCAGGATGGGACAGGGGGCGTACACTGAAGCTTTCTTT. V gene TRBV5-1 combines with J gene TRBJ1-1, with 12 bases fitting TRBD1. The CDR3 totals 15 residues. The germline gives CDR1 SGHRS, CDR2 YFSETQ. V gave up 5 bases and J gave up 3 bases; unmatched junction bases: 5. Based on the CDR3 plus reference TRBV5-1 and TRBJ1-1, the full variable domain is KAGVTQTPRYLIKTRGQQVTLSCSPISGHRSVSWYQQTPGQGLQFLFEYFSETQRNKGNFPGRFSGRQFSNSRSEMNVSTLELGDSALYLCASRMGQGAYTEAFFGQGTRLTVV.

The gene calls are TRBV7-2 and TRBJ2-4; TRBD2 matches 8 bases. Germline CDR1 and CDR2: SGHTA and FQGNSA. There are 15 residues in the CDR3. With V trimmed by 1 base and J by 7 bases, 6 bases remained unmatched. CDR3: CASSLDPGGRNIQYF. The DNA for the CDR3 is TGTGCCAGCAGCTTAGATCCGGGGGGGCGGAACATTCAGTACTTC.

In regard to this clone: In the same sample, other DNA sequences code for this CDR3. The chain uses TRBV19 and TRBJ1-5; 8 nucleotides agree with TRBD1. J lost 4 bases, V lost 5 bases, and 4 bases had no gene match. Germline lookup yields CDR1 LNHDA and CDR2 SQIVND (reference sequence). The CDR3 is 14 amino acids. CDR3 bases: TGTGCCAGTAGTCCCACAGGGGGAAATCAGCCCCAGCATTTT. Amino acid sequence: CASSPTGGNQPQHF.

The CDR3 here is CASSDRTGQDTEAFF. CDR3 coding DNA: TGCGCCAGCAGTGACCGGACAGGGCAGGACACTGAAGCTTTCTTT. This rearrangement joins TRBV10-1 to TRBJ1-1; 8 bases fit TRBD1. CDR1 is WNHNN and CDR2 is SYGVQD in the germline V gene (reference sequence). There are 15 residues in the CDR3. Trimming at V came to 3 bases and at J to 3 bases, leaving 6 bases not matched to a gene.

V gene TRBV12-3 or TRBV12-4 combines with J gene TRBJ2-1; D gene uncertain. The CDR3 extends over 13 amino acids. Trimming left V 6 bases short and J 5 bases short, with 11 bases between. CDR3 DNA: TGTGCCAGCAGCCACCAGATGCACAATGAGCAGTTCTTC. It encodes CASSHQMHNEQFF.

This clone was counted once. The CDR3 loop reads CARPGTGCYNTEAFF. Here the CDR3 DNA reads TGTGCCAGACCCGGGACAGGGTGTTATAACACTGAAGCTTTCTTT. The chain couples TRBV5-4 to TRBJ1-1; the match to TRBD1 covers 9 bases. Germline assignment: CDR1 SGHNT and CDR2 YYREEE (reference sequence). The trim removed 8 bases at V and 2 bases at J, leaving 10 bases unmatched. The CDR3 is 15 residues long. Drawing the rest from reference TRBV5-4 and TRBJ1-1, the complete variable domain is ETGVTQSPTHLIKTRGQQVTLRCSSQSGHNTVSWYQQALGQGPQFIFQYYREEENGRGNFPPRFSGLQFPNYSSELNVNALELDDSALYLCARPGTGCYNTEAFFGQGTRLTVV.

This chain connects TRBV30 to TRBJ2-7; a possible D gene is TRBD2 (5 bases). V shed 2 bases and J shed 6 bases, with 8 bases lying between them. The CDR3 totals 11 residues. CDR1 and CDR2 (germline): GTSNPN, SVGIG (reference sequence). CDR3 coding DNA: TGTGCCTGGAGTCTAGCAGCCGAGCAGTACTTC. It yields the protein CAWSLAAEQYF.

V and J are TRBV28 and TRBJ1-1; D remains ambiguous. The germline CDR1 and CDR2 sequences are MDHEN and SYDVKM. The V gene lost 6 bases and the J gene lost 1 base, with 9 bases spanning the gap. The CDR3 is made up of 13 amino acids. CDR3 nucleotide sequence: TGTGCCAGCAGCCAACTCACGAACACTGAAGCTTTCTTT. Amino acids: CASSQLTNTEAFF.

The V call is TRBV6-5, the J call TRBJ2-1; D not resolved. The CDR3 length is 13 residues. CDR1 and CDR2 from the germline V gene are MNHEY and SVGAGI. V lost 0 bases, J lost 9 bases, and 9 bases lay in between. The CDR3 spells CASSYSYRSEQFF. Written as DNA, the CDR3 is TGTGCCAGCAGTTACTCGTATAGAAGTGAGCAGTTCTTC.

This chain's CDR3 is CATSRQGTYEQYF. The CDR3, as DNA: TGTGCCACCAGCAGACAGGGGACCTACGAGCAGTACTTC. The chain employs TRBV15 and TRBJ2-7; a possible D gene is TRBD1 (6 bases). The CDR3 is 13 amino acids. Trimming left V 2 bases short and J 2 bases short, with 7 bases between. Per germline, CDR1 LNHNV and CDR2 YYDKDF (reference sequence).

The gene calls are TRBV25-1 and TRBJ1-6, with 7 bases identical to TRBD1. Trimming took 8 bases from V and 6 from J; bases not matched to a gene: 4. Germline CDR1 is MGHDK and CDR2 is SYGVNS. This CDR3 has 13 amino acids. The CDR3 is CASRQGSNSPLHF. The CDR3 region has the DNA TGTGCCAGCCGACAGGGCTCTAATTCACCCCTCCACTTT.

This clone appeared a few times. The V and J genes are TRBV10-2 and TRBJ2-2; 14 nucleotides match TRBD2. The CDR3 runs to 15 residues. Looked up from germline, CDR1 is WSHSY and CDR2 is SAAADI. Germline trimming cut 6 bases from V and 5 bases from J; bases unmatched to any gene: 2. DNA of the CDR3: TGCGCCAGCAGGACTAGCGGGGGGGGTACCGGGGAGCTGTTTTTT. Protein sequence: CASRTSGGGTGELFF.

This sequence joins TRBV6-5 and TRBJ1-1, with D hard to call. V lost 6 bases, J lost 0 bases, and 8 bases lay in between. Germline-derived CDR1 and CDR2 are MNHEY and SVGAGI. This CDR3 contains 13 residues. The CDR3 bases are TGTGCCAGCAGCAGGACTGTGAACACTGAAGCTTTCTTT. Translation gives CASSRTVNTEAFF.